These 29 T cell receptor beta chains share one sample of origin, sequenced in a study of identical twins. TCRdb fed the 5' RACE reads into MiXCR, producing one record per CDR3 protein. The sample contains under 900,000 distinct CDR3 sequences, about 18% of which appear only once. These data also formed part of another study, on T cells expressing NK-cell markers.

Sequencing was performed on PBMCs. The receptors originated from a woman aged 18-29 years in good health.

The V call is TRBV19, the J call TRBJ1-5; possible D gene TRBD1, 6 bases. V lost 5 bases and J 7 bases, leaving 15 bases between the germline ends. The CDR3 has 14 amino acids. Germline CDR1 LNHDA, CDR2 SQIVND (reference sequence). CDR3 nucleotides: TGTGCCAGTAGTTTGACAGGCTCGGGGCAGCCCCAGCATTTT. Translation: CASSLTGSGQPQHF.

In this sample, this clonotype turned up a few times. The chain links TRBV9 to TRBJ2-3; 7 nucleotides match TRBD2. CDR1 is SGDLS and CDR2 is YYNGEE in the germline V gene. This CDR3 has 15 amino acids. J was trimmed by 5 bases and V by 4 bases; bases with no gene match: 10. This CDR3 is CASSPGSGGGDTQYF. CDR3 nucleotide sequence: TGTGCCAGCAGCCCAGGGTCGGGCGGGGGAGATACGCAGTATTTT.

The chain employs TRBV29-1 and TRBJ2-2; TRBD2 matches 11 bases. The CDR3 spans 14 residues. V lost 8 bases and J lost 3; bases outside the gene matches: 5. Germline V gene sequence: CDR1 SQVTM, CDR2 ANQGSEA. The CDR3 bases are TGCAGCATCCTTAGCGGGAGGGACACCGGGGAGCTGTTTTTT. It translates to CSILSGRDTGELFF.

This chain uses TRBV13 with TRBJ1-2; 7 bases agree with TRBD1. The CDR3 runs to 18 residues. Germline lookup yields CDR1 PRHDT and CDR2 FYEKMQ (reference sequence). V lost 5 bases, J lost 0 bases, and 15 bases stayed unmatched. In DNA, the CDR3 is TGTGCCAGCAGCCCTAACCGGGACAGTGGACCGTCTAACTATGGCTACACCTTC. As protein: CASSPNRDSGPSNYGYTF.

This clonotype was counted a few times. The rearrangement uses TRBV20-1 and TRBJ1-1; D gene ambiguous. Germline lookup yields CDR1 DFQATT and CDR2 SNEGSKA (reference sequence). There are 11 residues in the CDR3. Trimming pared 1 base from V and 1 base from J, leaving 1 base between. This CDR3 is CSARANTEAFF. CDR3 bases: TGCAGTGCTAGAGCGAACACTGAAGCTTTCTTT.

This clonotype was observed a few times. The rearrangement joins TRBV20-1 to TRBJ2-2, with TRBD2 matching over 13 bases. The germline CDR1 and CDR2 sequences are DFQATT and SNEGSKA (reference sequence). The CDR3 has 18 residues. Trimming cost V 0 bases and J 5 bases; bases outside gene matches: 9. The CDR3 DNA is TGCAGTGCTAGAGAGGGACTAGCGGGGCAGGCGGGAACCGGGGAGCTGTTTTTT. Translation gives CSAREGLAGQAGTGELFF.

CDR3 amino acids: CASSPGTQYF. The CDR3 coding sequence is TGTGCCAGCAGCCCTGGTACGCAGTATTTT. The chain has TRBV5-5 and TRBJ2-3; D is ambiguous. The CDR3 is made up of 10 amino acids. Germline V gene lookup returns CDR1 SGHKS and CDR2 YYEKEE (reference sequence). V gave up 4 bases and J gave up 8 bases, with 5 bases separating them.

The J gene is TRBJ1-2, the V gene TRBV10-3, with TRBD1 identical over 9 bases. J lost 1 base, V lost 0 bases, and 3 bases had no gene match. CDR1 is ENHRY and CDR2 is SYGVKD in the germline V gene. CDR3 size: 16 residues. CDR3 sequence: CAISESSGQGNYGYTF. The CDR3 DNA follows: TGTGCCATCAGTGAGTCTTCGGGACAGGGTAACTATGGCTACACCTTC.

This rearrangement joins TRBV29-1 to TRBJ1-2; the D is unclear. This CDR3 region has 9 residues. The V gene lost 6 bases and the J gene lost 6 bases, with 5 bases spanning the gap. Germline loops: CDR1 SQVTM, CDR2 ANQGSEA. DNA for the CDR3: TGCAGCGTCGTAGATGGCTACACCTTC. It specifies CSVVDGYTF.

This clonotype appeared a few times. This rearrangement joins TRBV30 to TRBJ1-3; D not resolved. V lost 7 bases and J lost 0, with 4 bases in between. The CDR3 sequence is 11 residues long. Germline V gene sequence: CDR1 GTSNPN, CDR2 SVGIG (reference sequence). CDR3 DNA sequence: TGTGCCTTCAACTCTGGAAACACCATATATTTT. Its translation is CAFNSGNTIYF. Full variable domain (missing parts from reference TRBV30 and TRBJ1-3): SQTIHQWPATLVQPVGSPLSLECTVEGTSNPNLYWYRQAAGRGLQLLFYSVGIGQISSEVPQNLSASRPQDRQFILSSKKLLLSDSGFYLCAFNSGNTIYFGEGSWLTVV.

This clonotype showed up just a few times. The gene calls are TRBV7-2 and TRBJ1-1, with D hard to call. This CDR3 region has 15 residues. Germline V CDR1 and CDR2: SGHTA, FQGNSA. The V end was cut by 3 bases, the J end by 3 bases, with 14 bases between. The CDR3 protein is CASSFGLGSDTEAFF. The DNA for the CDR3 is TGTGCCAGCAGCTTTGGATTGGGTTCGGACACTGAAGCTTTCTTT. Full variable domain (remainder filled in from reference TRBV7-2 and TRBJ1-1): GAGVSQSPSNKVTEKGKDVELRCDPISGHTALYWYRQSLGQGLEFLIYFQGNSAPDKSGLPSDRFSAERTGGSVSTLTIQRTQQEDSAVYLCASSFGLGSDTEAFFGQGTRLTVV.

In its sample, this clonotype was seen a few times. This chain links TRBV20-1 with TRBJ1-1; no clear D. CDR1 is DFQATT, CDR2 SNEGSKA, per germline (reference sequence). There are 11 residues in the CDR3. The ends were cut back, 2 bases at V and 5 bases at J, with 6 bases in the middle. CDR3 bases: TGCAGTGCTAGATCGGGAACTGAAGCTTTCTTT. Its protein product is CSARSGTEAFF.

This clonotype was seen only a few times. The CDR3 protein is CSARDFLGLGGSSDNEQFF. As DNA, the CDR3 is TGCAGTGCTAGAGATTTCCTCGGATTGGGCGGGAGTAGCGACAATGAGCAGTTCTTC. This chain uses TRBV20-1 with TRBJ2-1, with 7 bases that match TRBD2. CDR3 length equals 19 residues. The germline gives CDR1 DFQATT, CDR2 SNEGSKA (reference sequence). V lost 0 bases, J lost 5 bases, and 19 bases stayed unmatched.

V is TRBV12-3 or TRBV12-4 and J is TRBJ1-2; 9 bases are shared with TRBD1. V shed 3 bases, J shed 8 bases, and the junction held 10 bases outside the gene matches. This CDR3 is 15 amino acids long. This CDR3 reads CASSFPGQGPGGYTF. CDR3 sequence (DNA): TGTGCCAGCAGTTTCCCGGGACAGGGCCCGGGAGGCTACACCTTC.

V is TRBV9 and J is TRBJ2-7, with TRBD2 matching over 14 bases. Trimming at V came to 5 bases and at J to 0 bases, leaving 7 bases not matched to a gene. From germline, CDR1 is SGDLS and CDR2 YYNGEE. The CDR3 consists of 17 residues. The CDR3: CASSRTSGGRNSYEQYF. For the CDR3, the DNA is TGTGCCAGCAGTCGGACTAGCGGGGGGCGAAACTCCTACGAGCAGTACTTC.

The table lists this clonotype with a few counts. The V and J genes are TRBV2 and TRBJ2-2; tentatively, D is TRBD1 (6 bases). V lost 3 bases and J 1 base, leaving 9 bases between the germline ends. This CDR3 has 15 amino acids. Looked up from germline, CDR1 is SNHLY and CDR2 is FYNNEI. DNA for the CDR3: TGTGCCAGCAGTGAGACAGGACGGAACACCGGGGAGCTGTTTTTT. Its protein product is CASSETGRNTGELFF. The whole variable domain, filled in from reference TRBV2 and TRBJ2-2, reads EPEVTQTPSHQVTQMGQEVILRCVPISNHLYFYWYRQILGQKVEFLVSFYNNEISEKSEIFDDQFSVERPDGSNFTLKIRSTKLEDSAMYFCASSETGRNTGELFFGEGSRLTVL.

This clonotype was counted between two and nine times. The rearrangement links TRBV9 to TRBJ2-2, with no clear D. CDR1 and CDR2 (germline): SGDLS, YYNGEE. The CDR3 is 16 residues long. V lost 0 bases and J lost 3, with 12 bases in between. This CDR3 reads CASSVATAEYTGELFF. The CDR3 nucleotides read TGTGCCAGCAGCGTAGCTACGGCGGAATACACCGGGGAGCTGTTTTTT.

The gene calls are TRBV29-1 and TRBJ1-2; D is ambiguous. In germline, CDR1 is SQVTM, CDR2 ANQGSEA. Trimming pared 4 bases from V and 8 bases from J, leaving 8 bases between. The CDR3 covers 10 residues. The DNA for the CDR3 is TGCAGCGTTGCCCCAACAGGCTACACCTTC. The encoded protein is CSVAPTGYTF.

This clonotype has a count of ten or more. The chain employs TRBV6-1 and TRBJ1-1, with D possibly matching TRBD1 (6 bases). V was trimmed by 5 bases and J by 0 bases, leaving 10 bases between them. Per the germline V gene, CDR1 is MNHNS and CDR2 is SASEGT. There are 14 residues in the CDR3. CDR3 DNA sequence: TGTGCCAGCAGTACGCAGGGGATGAACACTGAAGCTTTCTTT. This codes for CASSTQGMNTEAFF.

The chain has TRBV20-1 and TRBJ2-3; D perhaps matches TRBD2 (6 bases). CDR1 and CDR2 from the germline V gene are DFQATT and SNEGSKA (reference sequence). Trimming took 5 bases from V and 2 from J, leaving 17 bases between them. The CDR3 runs to 15 residues. The CDR3 loop reads CSALPVSGATDTQYF. The CDR3 nucleotides are TGCAGTGCTCTCCCGGTTAGCGGAGCCACAGATACGCAGTATTTT.

V usage is TRBV5-1 and J usage is TRBJ2-1, with no clear D. The ends were cut back, 2 bases at V and 0 bases at J, with 9 bases in the middle. Germline CDR1 and CDR2: SGHRS and YFSETQ. The CDR3 contains 15 residues. CDR3 coding DNA: TGCGCCAGCAGCTTCTCGACGAGCTCCTACAATGAGCAGTTCTTC. Its translation is CASSFSTSSYNEQFF. Drawing the rest from reference TRBV5-1 and TRBJ2-1, the complete variable domain is KAGVTQTPRYLIKTRGQQVTLSCSPISGHRSVSWYQQTPGQGLQFLFEYFSETQRNKGNFPGRFSGRQFSNSRSEMNVSTLELGDSALYLCASSFSTSSYNEQFFGPGTRLTVL.

V is TRBV9 and J is TRBJ1-5, with D unclear. Germline V CDR1 and CDR2: SGDLS, YYNGEE. Trimming pared 4 bases from V and 4 bases from J, leaving 15 bases between. The CDR3 covers 15 residues. The CDR3 loop is CASSPRPGRNQPQHF. CDR3 DNA: TGTGCCAGCAGCCCTCGCCCGGGGAGGAATCAGCCCCAGCATTTT.

The chain links TRBV12-3 or TRBV12-4 to TRBJ2-3, with TRBD2 identical over 8 bases. With V trimmed by 6 bases and J by 5 bases, 10 bases remained unmatched. CDR3 length: 15 amino acids. The chain's CDR3 is CASRDRTSPEDTQYF. The CDR3 bases are TGTGCCAGCAGAGACCGGACTAGCCCGGAAGATACGCAGTATTTT.

The table lists this clonotype with many counts. The rearrangement joins TRBV7-3 to TRBJ1-6; TRBD1 agrees at 8 bases. The length of the CDR3 is 14 residues. Losses at the gene ends were 6 bases for V and 7 bases for J; bases not matched to a gene: 5. Germline V CDR1 and CDR2: SGHTA, FQGTGA. Here the CDR3 DNA reads TGTGCCAGCAGGTCCGGGACAGGAAATTCACCCCTCCACTTT. It is translated as CASRSGTGNSPLHF.

This chain uses TRBV4-3 with TRBJ2-7; 10 bases map to TRBD2. There are 18 residues in the CDR3. With 4 bases clipped from V and 5 bases from J, the junction kept 17 bases outside the gene matches. The germline V gene encodes CDR1 LGHNA and CDR2 YSLEER. In nucleotides, the CDR3 is TGCGCCAGCAGCCCCAAGGTAGGCAGCGGGAGGGCCTGGAACGAGCAGTACTTC. Its protein is CASSPKVGSGRAWNEQYF.

This chain links TRBV7-9 with TRBJ2-3; D is uncertain. The CDR3 extends over 12 amino acids. V lost 3 bases, J lost 4 bases, and 5 bases lay in between. Germline assignment: CDR1 SEHNR and CDR2 FQNEAQ (reference sequence). The CDR3 sequence: CASSFTADTQYF. As DNA, the CDR3 is TGTGCCAGCAGCTTCACGGCAGATACGCAGTATTTT.

The chain carries TRBV6-1 and TRBJ1-5; possible D gene TRBD1, 5 bases. The CDR3 extends over 14 amino acids. V was cut by 3 bases and J by 0 bases, with 6 bases left in between. The germline CDR1 and CDR2 sequences are MNHNS and SASEGT. The CDR3 reads CASSEGHSNQPQHF. The CDR3, as DNA: TGTGCCAGCAGTGAGGGGCATAGCAATCAGCCCCAGCATTTT.

Only a few counts were recorded for this clonotype. The rearrangement links TRBV7-9 to TRBJ1-4; D remains ambiguous. Between the trimmed V and J ends, which lost 5 bases and 2 bases, there was a span of 6 bases. The CDR3 extends over 13 amino acids. CDR1 and CDR2 from the germline V gene are SEHNR and FQNEAQ (reference sequence). The CDR3 bases are TGTGCCAGCAGCCAGAGGACTAATGAAAAACTGTTTTTT. Its translation: CASSQRTNEKLFF.

This clonotype came up a few times. The chain employs TRBV6-5 and TRBJ1-1, with D maybe TRBD1 (6 bases). The V end lost 4 bases, the J end lost 5 bases, and 14 bases lay between the germline ends. CDR3 length: 14 residues. Germline lookup yields CDR1 MNHEY and CDR2 SVGAGI. CDR3 loop: CASSLAGVETEAFF. The CDR3 DNA reads TGTGCCAGCAGTTTGGCAGGGGTTGAAACTGAAGCTTTCTTT.